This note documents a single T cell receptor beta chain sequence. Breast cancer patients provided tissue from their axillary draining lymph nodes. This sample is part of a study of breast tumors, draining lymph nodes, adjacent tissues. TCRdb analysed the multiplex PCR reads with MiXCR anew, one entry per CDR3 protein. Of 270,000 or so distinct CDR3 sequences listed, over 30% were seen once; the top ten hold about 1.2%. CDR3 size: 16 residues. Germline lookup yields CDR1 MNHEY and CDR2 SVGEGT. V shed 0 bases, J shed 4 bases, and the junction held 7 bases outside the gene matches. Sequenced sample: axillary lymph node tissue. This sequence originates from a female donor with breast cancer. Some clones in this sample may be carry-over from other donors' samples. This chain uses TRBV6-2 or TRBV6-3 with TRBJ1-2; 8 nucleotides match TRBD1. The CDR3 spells CASSYSSGQGVYGYTF. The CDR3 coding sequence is TGTGCCAGCAGTTACTCGTCCGGACAGGGAGTCTATGGCTACACCTTC.